This TCR beta chain is drawn from a study of cytomegalovirus exposure and HLA in healthy donors (dated by TCRdb to about 2017). As for the study more broadly: According to an earlier analysis of 450 to 650 of the donors, about 179 million T cells yielded some 110 million unique TCR beta sequences and around 300 Gb of sequence data. An earlier analysis of nearly 600 of the donors applied high-throughput TCR beta sequencing to assess whether each TCR beta V gene segment acted as functional or pseudogenic. The aim of the study was to test whether cataloging public T cell receptors could identify signatures of past pathogen exposure. The study combined high-throughput TCR immunosequencing, statistical association of individual TCRs with disease status, and machine learning to predict cytomegalovirus infection status. Every discovery cohort repertoire had been produced on one sequencing platform. HLA typing included class I and class II loci at four-digit resolution. The genetic ancestry cluster associated with self-reported Caucasian donors included approximately 85% of the roughly 410 genotyped donors. Using immunosequencing, the study profiled T cell repertoires from fewer than 700 subjects and related those repertoires to cytomegalovirus serostatus. The number of donors typed differed by locus, with roughly 629-640 for A, B, C, DRB1 and DQB1, roughly 520 for DQA1, 600 to 610 for DPA1, and some 440 for DPB1. The later analysis used no new phenotypic data to find candidate immune exposures, relying instead on TCR beta sequences and their occurrence across donors. On average, approximately 250,000 unique TCR beta nucleotide sequences were sequenced per donor among a few hundred genotyped donors of the cohort, with around 19% of those sequences being non-productive. Donor age, sex, ethnicity and CMV serostatus were compiled together with the repertoire data. A later genetic analysis used genome-wide SNP genotypes for about 60% of the 666 donors, treating that subset as a discovery cohort. An early release covering 550 to 700 HLA-typed donors comprised about 310 gigabases of sequencing data and around 86 million unique TCR sequences. Roughly 5 DR-DQ haplotypes were handled as single units for association and clustering because linkage in the cohort was strong. To study patterns of TCR occurrence, a later analysis re-analyzed previously published TCR beta repertoires from more than 550 donors and added high-resolution HLA genotyping. Besides the first cohort of about 730 subjects, a separate validation cohort made up of 120 different subjects was used. Broader findings and caveats from the paper: While some public TCRs were present in many individuals, most TCR sequences turned up only very rarely across donors. Most CMV-associated TCR beta chains appeared to be HLA-restricted in a later analysis, and the HLA associations seemed to be driven largely by CMV exposure. A further reported finding was that TCR beta sequences accurately predicted the HLA-A and HLA-B alleles for most subjects in the first cohort. According to a later analysis, parvovirus B19, influenza, CMV and Epstein-Barr virus appeared linked to several top co-occurrence clusters. An earlier analysis of around 600 of the donors showed that most TCR beta V segments appeared in productive rearrangements either about 90% or about 30% of the time, which broadly matched IMGT annotations. Roughly uniform sequencing depth across donors was assumed in presence/absence analyses, although this assumption may not hold. At a false discovery rate of 0.05, a later analysis linked around 15,000 TCR beta sequences to specific HLA alleles. Because counts were too low, about 17 rarely observed V segments, including chromosome 9 orphons, were excluded from the earlier analysis of several hundred of the donors. Strong co-occurrence of HLA alleles, especially DR and DQ, made assigning TCR associations to individual alleles difficult. This cohort had only TCR beta chains sequenced, and the lack of alpha or paired-chain data limited which features could be detected. A later analysis found that TCR association rates varied across HLA loci, with DRB1 alleles showing the most associated TCRs and HLA-C alleles the fewest. A group of highly shared sequence variants was considered likely to be a technical artifact of the sequencing pipeline. Some IMGT-functional V segments, including TRBV6-2 and TRBV6-3, could not be told apart with the 87-base-pair reads, so those segments were excluded. A few of the identified cytomegalovirus-associated TCR beta chains were confirmed in vitro to be specific for cytomegalovirus antigens. The study gave a list of 150 to 200 TCR beta chains associated with cytomegalovirus. Because HLA typing was unavailable for some donors at each locus, only the typed subset was used in association tests. Compared with equally common non-associated chains, HLA-associated TCR beta chains in a later analysis were more clonally expanded and had lower generation probabilities. In a later genetic analysis, a missense DCLRE1C variant was associated with V-gene and J-gene trimming of TCR beta chains, and the association was replicated in an independent cohort. The authors suggested that the approach could potentially be extended to other disease states and immunological phenotypes. The classifier was reported to diagnose cytomegalovirus status with high specificity and sensitivity in both the original cohort and the validation cohort. According to a later genetic analysis, donors in an Asian-associated ancestry cluster had fewer N-insertions in productive TCRs than the roughly 700-donor mean. For the cohort, immune exposure information was limited to CMV serostatus. Correlated functional status among segregating V segments might be attributable to linkage disequilibrium, but an unknown experimental factor could not be ruled out.

The library relied on the immunoSEQ multiplex PCR assay. For the multiplex PCR, a mixture combining 60 forward primers for TCR Vbeta segments and 13 reverse primers for TCR Jbeta segments was used. The CDR3 region of rearranged TCR beta genes was amplified from genomic DNA by a multiplex PCR assay. The amplified TCR beta libraries were sequenced on the Illumina HiSeq System as 87-base-pair reads. From the authors' description of their analysis: A later analysis counted tens of millions of unique TCR beta chains across the 500 to 850 repertoires, and roughly 9.9 million of these chains were shared by at least two donors. A nearest-neighbor algorithm error-corrected the raw reads and collapsed the reads into unique sequences, merging closely related sequences to remove PCR and sequencing errors. To assign V, D and J gene segments, CDR3 sequences were aligned to IMGT reference sequences. Each retained sequence needed at least a six-nucleotide match to both a V gene segment and a J gene segment. Rearrangements were classified as productive when the CDR3 lacked stop codons and remained in frame with V and J, and all other rearrangements were classified as non-productive. CDR3 was defined according to IMGT convention as the region running from the second conserved V-encoded cysteine to the conserved J-encoded phenylalanine. In an earlier analysis of some 550 of the donors, sequences lacking an unambiguous match to a single V gene segment were excluded. In an earlier analysis of several hundred of the donors, V segments were called functional above 56.7% productive rearrangements and were called segregating when the between-donor standard deviation exceeded 5%. To diagnose cytomegalovirus status from the catalog of TCR beta chain sequences, a statistical classification framework was built. A later analysis assigned V and J genes by comparing TCR nucleotide sequences with IMGT/GENE-DB human TR gene sequences. The TCRdist pipeline was used in a later analysis to assign CDR3 sequences and most-parsimonious VDJ recombination scenarios. In a later analysis, each TCR beta chain was defined by its CDR3 amino acid sequence together with its V-gene family, and reads lacking a unique V-gene family were excluded. As a way to deal with suspected cross-contamination and a sequencing artifact, a later analysis dropped hundreds of nucleotide sequences that were highly shared and had low generation probability. A later analysis calculated a clonal expansion index for each public chain from normalized within-repertoire ranks of inferred template counts. In a later analysis, generation probabilities were computed using a VDJ recombination model fitted to out-of-frame rearrangements, and the results were checked against IGoR. In a later analysis, TCR-TCR, TCR-HLA and TCR-CMV co-occurrence was scored with hypergeometric tests, and a repertoire-size bias correction was applied to TCR pairs. A later analysis estimated false discovery rates by permuting HLA or CMV assignments 20 times. In a later analysis, co-occurring TCRs were grouped with DBSCAN, and TCRdist sequence similarity was added when clustering was performed within HLA-allele-positive subsets. For co-occurrence clustering, repertoires with fewer than 30,000 or more than 120,000 public chains were excluded, along with 5 or 6 repertoires with anomalous nucleotide sharing. TCRdb holds this immuneACCESS table with in-frame rearrangements only. Some clones are missing; in checked studies, unresolved V genes explain under half, and the rest has no known cause. Clonal size and the V and J genes are those of that table, whereas D and trimming came from the DNA. The sample contains 200,000 or so clones, more than 75% of them found a single time. Approximately 6.5% of the sample is held by the ten biggest clonotypes.

Measured from the cysteine to the phenylalanine, the CDR3 is 17 residues long. The sequence is cut down to CDR3 DNA, 51 bases in frame from base 1. The germline V gene (reference sequence) supplies CDR1 SEHNR and CDR2 FQNEAQ. Compared with germline, V lacks 1 base and J lacks 5 bases; bases without a gene match: 12. Concerning this clone itself: This clone's antigen is unknown. Nothing much larger sits one base from this clone, and base qualities are not available.

The cohort comprised 550 to 700 healthy bone marrow donors. At the time of sampling, all cohort members were nominally healthy, though unrecorded immune exposures were likely present. The donor was CMV seropositive and was included in the group of 300 or so seropositive cohort members. Every donor gave a peripheral blood sample, and the peripheral blood mononuclear cells from that sample were used for TCR beta sequencing. The Qiagen DNeasy Blood Extraction Kit was used to extract genomic DNA from the blood cell samples. This chain joins TRBV7-9 to TRBJ2-3, with 7 bases aligning to TRBD1. The receptor comes from a woman in her forties or fifties in good health and CMV-seropositive. The sample comprised PBMCs. The CDR3 here reads CASSLGAGGVLGDTQYF. The nucleotide sequence is given as TGTGCCAGCAGCTTAGGGGCAGGGGGAGTCCTCGGAGATACGCAGTATTTT.